This is a list of T cell receptor beta chains from one sample in a study of shared clonotypes between healthy human individuals. Method: immunoSEQ multiplex PCR; TCRdb's copy keeps in-frame clones and lacks some. The sample lists some 1 million clones, more than 60% seen once, with about 1.5% in the top ten. Sequenced material: memory CD4+ T cells sorted from blood. The receptors were sampled from a man aged 18 to 29 in good health. Both conserved end residues are part of each CDR3. The D gene is left open where the match is weak. Size is omitted from some rows. Given values are once, few, many or a class for expanded clones.

clone size	D gene	V gene	J gene	CDR3 DNA	CDR3 protein
-	TRBD1	TRBV19	TRBJ1-5	TGTGCCAGTAGTCCTACAGGGGCCGGTCAGCCCCAGCATTTT	CASSPTGAGQPQHF
-	-	TRBV2	TRBJ2-3	TGTGCCAGCAGTGTAACTGGGGGGAGGGATACGCAGTATTTT	CASSVTGGRDTQYF
once	-	TRBV30	TRBJ1-4	TGTGCCTGGAGTGTGTCTTCAACTAATGAAAAACTGTTTTTT	CAWSVSSTNEKLFF
-	-	TRBV5-1	TRBJ2-3	TGCGCCAGTAGGGGAGTCACAGATACGCAGTATTTT	CASRGVTDTQYF
-	-	TRBV30	TRBJ1-5	TGTGCCTGGAGTGTAAGCCTCGGTCAGCCCCAGCATTTT	CAWSVSLGQPQHF
few	-	TRBV28	TRBJ1-4	TGTGCCTACGAGACTAATGAAAAACTGTTTTTT	CAYETNEKLFF
few	TRBD2	TRBV14	TRBJ2-5	TGTGCCAGCAGCCAAGCGGGGGGCCAAGAGACCCAGTACTTC	CASSQAGGQETQYF
-	-	TRBV7-2	TRBJ2-7	TGTGCCAGCAGAAACCGGGACTCAGGGTCCGAGCAGTACTTC	CASRNRDSGSEQYF
-	TRBD1	TRBV9	TRBJ2-3	TGTGCCAGCAGCTCCATCGGGACAGGGGTCACAGATACGCAGTATTTT	CASSSIGTGVTDTQYF
-	TRBD2	TRBV19	TRBJ2-7	TGTGCCAGTAGTATTCGGTCCTCGACTAGCGGGTACTCCTACGAGCAGTACTTC	CASSIRSSTSGYSYEQYF
-	-	TRBV4-2	TRBJ2-5	TGTGCCAGCAGCCAAGAGAACTGGGAGACCCAGTACTTC	CASSQENWETQYF
-	-	TRBV11-1	TRBJ2-3	TGTGCCAGCAGCTCGAACACAGATACGCAGTATTTT	CASSSNTDTQYF
-	TRBD2	TRBV6-6	TRBJ2-7	TGTGCCAGCACCAGAACTAGCGGGCTGTACGAGCAGTACTTC	CASTRTSGLYEQYF
-	-	TRBV5-1	TRBJ2-7	TGCGCCAGCAGCGGGTCTTACGAGCAGTACTTC	CASSGSYEQYF
-	TRBD1	TRBV10-3	TRBJ2-5	TGTGCCACGACGGACAGGACATACCAAGAGACCCAGTACTTC	CATTDRTYQETQYF
-	-	TRBV9	TRBJ1-2	TGTGCCAGCAGCGTATCAGGGCCCAACTATGGCTACACCTTC	CASSVSGPNYGYTF
few	-	TRBV10-2	TRBJ2-7	TGCGCCAGCACCCTAGGACAGACCTACGAGCAGTACTTC	CASTLGQTYEQYF
-	-	TRBV5-6	TRBJ1-2	TGTGCCAGCAGCTTGTTCCTAGGGGGCTACACCTTC	CASSLFLGGYTF
once	-	TRBV15	TRBJ1-1	TGTGCCACCAGCACCCTTCGCCAGGGCCCAGGAGCTTTCTTT	CATSTLRQGPGAFF
few	-	TRBV11-2	TRBJ2-2	TGTGCCAGCAGTAGAGGGACAACCGGGGAGCTGTTTTTT	CASSRGTTGELFF
-	-	TRBV2	TRBJ2-3	TGTGCCAGCAGTGACAGGGACCCTAGCACAGATACGCAGTATTTT	CASSDRDPSTDTQYF
-	-	TRBV6-5	TRBJ1-2	TGTGCCAGCAGTAGGATACAGGGATATGGCTACACCTTC	CASSRIQGYGYTF
-	-	TRBV9	TRBJ2-2	TGTGCCAGCAGCGTATTTGCTGGGGGGAACACCGGGGAGCTGTTTTTT	CASSVFAGGNTGELFF
once	TRBD2	TRBV12-5	TRBJ2-3	TGTGCTAGTGGTTTCCGACTAGCGGGGGGTCGAGATGTGACGCAGTATTTT	CASGFRLAGGRDVTQYF
-	-	TRBV7-3	TRBJ2-6	TGTGCCAGCAGTTATGAAGTCGACGGTACTGGGGCCAACGTCCTGACTTTC	CASSYEVDGTGANVLTF
-	-	TRBV7-2	TRBJ2-7	TGTGCCAGCAGCCAAGCCGGGGCTTACGAGCAGTACTTC	CASSQAGAYEQYF
few	-	TRBV6-1	TRBJ1-1	TGTGCCAGCAGTGAAGGTCGAGCCTCGAACACTGAAGCTTTCTTT	CASSEGRASNTEAFF
-	-	TRBV2	TRBJ1-1	TGTGCCAGCAGCACAGGGAGGAAAACTGAAGCTTTCTTT	CASSTGRKTEAFF
-	TRBD2	TRBV10-3	TRBJ2-3	TGTGCCACCCGCCAGGTAGCGGGAATCACAGATACGCAGTATTTT	CATRQVAGITDTQYF
many	TRBD2	TRBV4-3	TRBJ2-5	TGCGCCAGCAGCCAAGAAAGGACTAGCGGCCCCCGAGGGACCCAGTACTTC	CASSQERTSGPRGTQYF
-	TRBD1	TRBV2	TRBJ2-1	TGTGCCAGCACCCTGGGACAGGGACCCTACAATGAGCAGTTCTTC	CASTLGQGPYNEQFF
-	-	TRBV4-2	TRBJ1-6	TGTGCCAGCAGCCAAGACAGGGTTGGGAATTCACCCCTCCACTTT	CASSQDRVGNSPLHF
-	TRBD1	TRBV18	TRBJ1-2	TGTGCCAGCTCACCAGGGACAGGGGTCTATGGCTACACCTTC	CASSPGTGVYGYTF
-	-	TRBV27	TRBJ2-1	TGTGCCAGCAGTTTATCCGGGACTCCTAAGGTGTTCTTC	CASSLSGTPKVFF
-	-	TRBV30	TRBJ1-4	TGTGCCTGGGTCCCTCGACAGGTCGCAACTAATGAAAAACTGTTTTTT	CAWVPRQVATNEKLFF
-	-	TRBV7-9	TRBJ2-7	TGTGCCAGCAGCTTAGGCACGGCCTCCTACGAGCAGTACTTC	CASSLGTASYEQYF
-	-	TRBV27	TRBJ2-2	TGTGCCAGCAGTTTAGGCGCGAACACCGGGGAGCTGTTTTTT	CASSLGANTGELFF
once	-	TRBV18	TRBJ1-2	TGTGCCAGCTCACCAACGGAATATGGCTACACCTTC	CASSPTEYGYTF
-	-	TRBV6-1	TRBJ1-5	TGTGCCAGCAGTGGTGGACACGACAGTTATAGCAATCAGCCCCAGCATTTT	CASSGGHDSYSNQPQHF
-	TRBD1	TRBV28	TRBJ1-2	TGTGCCAGCAGTCCCCTATCCGGGACAGCCAATAACTATGGCTACACCTTC	CASSPLSGTANNYGYTF
few	TRBD1	TRBV19	TRBJ2-6	TGTGCCAGTAGTATGGGGGACAGGGGGCTCCCTGGGGCCAACGTCCTGACTTTC	CASSMGDRGLPGANVLTF
once	TRBD2	TRBV7-2	TRBJ2-7	TGTGCCAGCGGTCTTAGCGGGAGGCCGGCCTACGAGCAGTACTTC	CASGLSGRPAYEQYF
few	TRBD2	TRBV6-6	TRBJ2-7	TGTGCCAGCAGACTCCGACTAGCGGGAGGGGACGAGCAGTACTTC	CASRLRLAGGDEQYF
-	-	TRBV5-1	TRBJ1-2	TGCGCCAGCAGCTTGGAGGACGGAGCTAACTATGGCTACACCTTC	CASSLEDGANYGYTF
-	-	TRBV7-9	TRBJ1-1	TGTGCCAGCAGCCCGAATGGGGGCACGAACACTGAAGCTTTCTTT	CASSPNGGTNTEAFF
-	-	TRBV10-1	TRBJ2-7	TGCGCCAGCAGTGAGTCGAGTGGCGAGCAGTACTTC	CASSESSGEQYF
-	TRBD1	TRBV5-4	TRBJ1-1	TGTGCCAGCAGCTCGGGACAGGGGGGATATACTGAAGCTTTCTTT	CASSSGQGGYTEAFF
-	TRBD1	TRBV11-2	TRBJ1-3	TGTGCCAGCAGCCCCGGACAGGGGAAAAACACCATATATTTT	CASSPGQGKNTIYF
-	-	TRBV10-1	TRBJ1-1	TGCGCCAGCAGTGAGTCAGGCAGGAACACTGAAGCTTTCTTT	CASSESGRNTEAFF
-	TRBD1	TRBV4-1	TRBJ2-7	TGCGCCAGCAGCCTAGGGACAGCACTTCTCTACGAGCAGTACTTC	CASSLGTALLYEQYF
-	TRBD2	TRBV5-4	TRBJ2-7	TGTGCCAGCAGCCGGGGGGGGCAACCCCCCTACGAGCAGTACTTC	CASSRGGQPPYEQYF
-	-	TRBV5-6	TRBJ1-2	TGTGCCAGCAGCCCGTTGGGGGGGGATGGCTACACCTTC	CASSPLGGDGYTF
once	TRBD2	TRBV7-9	TRBJ2-3	TGTGCCAGCAGCTTAGGAGGAAGCGGGGGGGCGCGGGATACGCAGTATTTT	CASSLGGSGGARDTQYF
-	-	TRBV5-6	TRBJ2-6	TGTGCCAGCAGGGCAGGGGCCAACGTCCTGACTTTC	CASRAGANVLTF
-	TRBD1	TRBV23-1	TRBJ1-5	TGCGCCAGCAGTCAATCGGGGAAGAAGGGGGCTCGGCCCCAGCATTTT	CASSQSGKKGARPQHF